What follows describes a single T cell receptor beta chain. Its matching antigen is unknown. The data were obtained in a study of shared clonotypes between healthy human individuals. Findings and caveats of the study: The expectation was that sequencing depth would affect clonotype sharing among donors.

Deep level was the assay's run setting. Clones were read by immunoSEQ multiplex PCR, and TCRdb kept only the in-frame ones, dropping some. The sample holds around 1.9 million clones; 93% are singletons and the top ten take 1.7%. Trimming removed 6 bases from V and 6 bases from J, with 15 bases in between. CDR3 length: 14 amino acids. Per germline, CDR1 SEHNR and CDR2 FQNEAQ (reference sequence). Cells designated naive CD8 were CD45RO-negative and were positively selected for CCR7, with terminally differentiated effector memory CD45RA+ cells excluded. Donation came from healthy HIV-negative adults that had no recent acute infections or vaccinations.

The sample consisted of naive CD8+ T cells from PBMCs. The receptor comes from a man in his late teens or twenties in good health. Some clones in this sample may be carry-over from other donors' samples. The chain recombines TRBV7-9 with TRBJ2-1, with a weak D call TRBD2 (5 bases). CDR3 DNA: TGTGCCAGCAGGCCGATGGGAGAGGTCAATGAGCAGTTCTTC. Amino acids: CASRPMGEVNEQFF.